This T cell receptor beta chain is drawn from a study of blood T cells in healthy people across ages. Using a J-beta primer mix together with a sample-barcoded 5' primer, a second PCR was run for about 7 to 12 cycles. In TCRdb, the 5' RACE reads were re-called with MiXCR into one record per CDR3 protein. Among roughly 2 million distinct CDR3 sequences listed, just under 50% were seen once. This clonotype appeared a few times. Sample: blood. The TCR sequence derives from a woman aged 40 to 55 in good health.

CDR3 sequence (DNA): TGTGCCAGCAGCTTAGATGCAGGGACGAGGTCACCCCTCCACTTT. Translated: CASSLDAGTRSPLHF. The rearrangement joins TRBV7-9 to TRBJ1-6, with D possibly TRBD1 on 5 matching bases. Germline assignment: CDR1 SEHNR and CDR2 FQNEAQ (reference sequence). The CDR3 extends over 15 amino acids. The V and J ends lost 1 base and 10 bases respectively, with 14 bases between them.